This paragraph covers one T cell receptor (beta chain) sequence. The CDR3 extends over 16 amino acids. CDR1 is SGHTA, CDR2 FQGNSA, per germline. The V gene end was trimmed by 1 base and the J gene end by 7 bases; junction bases not matched to a gene: 7. This sample is part of a study of blood T cell repertoires in COVID-19. Authors' processing steps: It was from reference gene primer amplification that nucleated cell counts were estimated. Profiling relied on immunoSEQ multiplex PCR, and the TCRdb table lists in-frame clones only, not all of them. V and J calls plus clone size are reproduced from that table; the DNA served to infer D and trimming. In the table there are 200,000 to 250,000 clones, 75% to 90% of which are singletons.

This clonotype was obtained from a human donor in a cohort sampled during active COVID-19. The V call is TRBV7-2, the J call TRBJ2-7; 13 nucleotides match TRBD2. Specimen: peripheral blood. The DNA for the CDR3 is TGTGCCAGCAGCTTAGGTGGACTAGCGGGAGCCAGGGAGCAGTACTTC. Translating it yields CASSLGGLAGAREQYF. The variable domain in full, with the rest retrieved from reference TRBV7-2 and TRBJ2-7, is GAGVSQSPSNKVTEKGKDVELRCDPISGHTALYWYRQSLGQGLEFLIYFQGNSAPDKSGLPSDRFSAERTGGSVSTLTIQRTQQEDSAVYLCASSLGGLAGAREQYFGPGTRLTVT.